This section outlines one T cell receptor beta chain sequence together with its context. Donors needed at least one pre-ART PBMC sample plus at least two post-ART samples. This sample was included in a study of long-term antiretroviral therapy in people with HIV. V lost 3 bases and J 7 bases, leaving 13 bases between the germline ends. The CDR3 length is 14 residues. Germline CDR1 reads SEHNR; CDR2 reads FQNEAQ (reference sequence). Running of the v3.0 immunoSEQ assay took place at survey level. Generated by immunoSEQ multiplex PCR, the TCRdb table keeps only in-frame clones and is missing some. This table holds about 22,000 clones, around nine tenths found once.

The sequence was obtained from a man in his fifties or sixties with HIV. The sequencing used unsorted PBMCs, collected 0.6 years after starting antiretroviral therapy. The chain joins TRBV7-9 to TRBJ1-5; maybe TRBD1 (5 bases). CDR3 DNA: TGTGCCAGCAGCTTGGAGCAGGGCTCGCAGCCCCAGCATTTT. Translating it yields CASSLEQGSQPQHF.